This is a list of T cell receptor beta chains from one sample in a study of PD-1 blockade in classical Hodgkin lymphoma. TCRdb's copy holds only in-frame clones and misses some; the assay was immunoSEQ multiplex PCR. This table has roughly 2,700 clones, 70% to 80% appearing once. Sequencing was performed on CD8+ T cells from blood, taken at baseline. These receptors came from a human donor with classical Hodgkin lymphoma. Each CDR3 is given with its conserved first and last residue. The D gene is left open where the match is weak. Expanded clones are given a class, and other clones once, few, many or no size at all.

j_call: TRBJ1-1; clone_size: once; d_call: TRBD1; v_call: TRBV28; cdr3_nt: TGTGCCAGCAGAAGGGACAGGGTGAACACTGAAGCTTTCTTT; cdr3_aa: CASRRDRVNTEAFF
j_call: TRBJ2-7; clone_size: .; d_call: .; v_call: TRBV9; cdr3_nt: TGTGCCAGCAGCGCGTTTATGGGCAGGGAGGACGAGCAGTACTTC; cdr3_aa: CASSAFMGREDEQYF
j_call: TRBJ2-7; clone_size: .; d_call: TRBD2; v_call: TRBV27; cdr3_nt: TGTGCCAGCAGTTTAAGCGGGGTTACCTACGAGCAGTACTTC; cdr3_aa: CASSLSGVTYEQYF
j_call: TRBJ2-5; clone_size: .; d_call: .; v_call: TRBV25-1; cdr3_nt: TGTGCCAGCAAACAATACGGGATTGGTGAAGAGACCCAGTACTTC; cdr3_aa: CASKQYGIGEETQYF
j_call: TRBJ1-6; clone_size: .; d_call: .; v_call: TRBV2; cdr3_nt: TGTGCCAGCAAAGACAATCCGTATAATTCACCCCTCCACTTT; cdr3_aa: CASKDNPYNSPLHF
j_call: TRBJ1-5; clone_size: .; d_call: .; v_call: TRBV6-5; cdr3_nt: TGTGCCAGCAGCCCAAATAGCAATCAGCCCCAGCATTTT; cdr3_aa: CASSPNSNQPQHF
j_call: TRBJ1-4; clone_size: .; d_call: TRBD1; v_call: TRBV15; cdr3_nt: TGTGCCACCAGCAGTGGGACAGAGGGGCCTAATGAAAAACTGTTTTTT; cdr3_aa: CATSSGTEGPNEKLFF
j_call: TRBJ2-6; clone_size: .; d_call: .; v_call: TRBV6-1; cdr3_nt: TGTGCCAGCAGCGATTTGAGCTCTGGGGCCAACGTCCTGACTTTC; cdr3_aa: CASSDLSSGANVLTF
j_call: TRBJ2-7; clone_size: .; d_call: .; v_call: TRBV7-9; cdr3_nt: TGTGCCAGCAGCTCTGGAGCCTACGAGCAGTACTTC; cdr3_aa: CASSSGAYEQYF
j_call: TRBJ2-3; clone_size: .; d_call: .; v_call: TRBV5-1; cdr3_nt: TGCGCCAGCAGTTTTAGGCAAGGGCCCGAGGGCACAGATACGCAGTATTTT; cdr3_aa: CASSFRQGPEGTDTQYF
j_call: TRBJ1-2; clone_size: .; d_call: TRBD1; v_call: TRBV27; cdr3_nt: TGTGCCAGCAGTTTATCGTACAGGGGCTCTCTTTCCTTC; cdr3_aa: CASSLSYRGSLSF
j_call: TRBJ2-3; clone_size: once; d_call: .; v_call: TRBV6-4; cdr3_nt: TGTGCCAGCAGTGAATTAGGAGGGGGAGGCACAGATACGCAGTATTTT; cdr3_aa: CASSELGGGGTDTQYF
j_call: TRBJ1-1; clone_size: .; d_call: .; v_call: TRBV4-1; cdr3_nt: TGCGCCAGCAGCCAAGTTGTGTACAGCCGGCCGAACACTGAAGCTTTCTTT; cdr3_aa: CASSQVVYSRPNTEAFF
j_call: TRBJ2-7; clone_size: .; d_call: .; v_call: TRBV27; cdr3_nt: TGTGCCAGCAGCCCACAAGTATCGGGAGAGCAGTACTTC; cdr3_aa: CASSPQVSGEQYF
j_call: TRBJ2-3; clone_size: once; d_call: .; v_call: TRBV7-9; cdr3_nt: TGTGCCAGCAGCTTACAAACATCGGCGGGGTCAACAGATACGCAGTATTTT; cdr3_aa: CASSLQTSAGSTDTQYF
j_call: TRBJ2-3; clone_size: .; d_call: .; v_call: TRBV10-3; cdr3_nt: TGTGCCATCAGTGTTACGGGAGATACGCAGTATTTT; cdr3_aa: CAISVTGDTQYF
j_call: TRBJ2-2; clone_size: .; d_call: .; v_call: TRBV5-1; cdr3_nt: TGCGCCAGCAGCCCTTTGGAAGGGTCCACCGGGGAGCTGTTTTTT; cdr3_aa: CASSPLEGSTGELFF
j_call: TRBJ1-2; clone_size: .; d_call: TRBD1; v_call: TRBV29-1; cdr3_nt: TGCAGCGTTATGAACAGGGGCGACTATGGCTACACCTTC; cdr3_aa: CSVMNRGDYGYTF
j_call: TRBJ2-7; clone_size: .; d_call: TRBD1; v_call: TRBV19; cdr3_nt: TGTGCCAGTAGCTGGACAGGAGCTAACTACGAGCAGTACTTC; cdr3_aa: CASSWTGANYEQYF
j_call: TRBJ2-6; clone_size: .; d_call: .; v_call: TRBV18; cdr3_nt: TGTGCCAGCTCACCACTCAGGGGGGCTGGGGCCAACGTCCTGACTTTC; cdr3_aa: CASSPLRGAGANVLTF
j_call: TRBJ2-7; clone_size: .; d_call: .; v_call: TRBV4-1; cdr3_nt: TGCGCCAGCAGTCAAAGTATCAAGGCAGCTAACTACGAGCAGTACTTC; cdr3_aa: CASSQSIKAANYEQYF
j_call: TRBJ1-4; clone_size: .; d_call: .; v_call: TRBV23-1; cdr3_nt: TGCGCCAGCAGTCAAGTTGGAGCAACTAATGAAAAACTGTTTTTT; cdr3_aa: CASSQVGATNEKLFF
j_call: TRBJ2-7; clone_size: .; d_call: .; v_call: TRBV27; cdr3_nt: TGTGCCAGCAGTTTGGTGGGGAAGTCCTACGAGCAGTACTTC; cdr3_aa: CASSLVGKSYEQYF
j_call: TRBJ1-5; clone_size: .; d_call: TRBD1; v_call: TRBV7-9; cdr3_nt: TGTGCCAGCAGCGTAGGGACAGGGTTGGGCAATCAGCCCCAGCATTTT; cdr3_aa: CASSVGTGLGNQPQHF
j_call: TRBJ2-3; clone_size: .; d_call: .; v_call: TRBV5-1; cdr3_nt: TGCGCCAGCAGCTTGGGAGGTACGCAGTATTTT; cdr3_aa: CASSLGGTQYF
j_call: TRBJ1-5; clone_size: .; d_call: .; v_call: TRBV6-6; cdr3_nt: TGTGCCAGCAAAAACCCCGGGGGCCCGAAGCGGCCCCAGCATTTT; cdr3_aa: CASKNPGGPKRPQHF
j_call: TRBJ2-3; clone_size: once; d_call: .; v_call: TRBV4-2; cdr3_nt: TGTGCCAGCAGCCAAGGCCTGTTCGATACGCAGTATTTT; cdr3_aa: CASSQGLFDTQYF
j_call: TRBJ2-2; clone_size: .; d_call: .; v_call: TRBV30; cdr3_nt: TGTGCCTGGAGCGTATGGACCGGGGAGCTGTTTTTT; cdr3_aa: CAWSVWTGELFF
j_call: TRBJ2-7; clone_size: .; d_call: .; v_call: TRBV11-1; cdr3_nt: TGTGCCAGCAGCCCGCCTGAATCCGGCGAGCAGTACTTC; cdr3_aa: CASSPPESGEQYF
j_call: TRBJ2-1; clone_size: .; d_call: TRBD2; v_call: TRBV15; cdr3_nt: TGTGCCACCAGCAGGATTGGACTAGCCAGAGAGCAGTTCTTC; cdr3_aa: CATSRIGLAREQFF
j_call: TRBJ2-2; clone_size: .; d_call: .; v_call: TRBV19; cdr3_nt: TGTGCCAGTAGTATCCCCCCGGGACCGAACACCGGGGAGCTGTTTTTT; cdr3_aa: CASSIPPGPNTGELFF
j_call: TRBJ1-2; clone_size: once; d_call: .; v_call: TRBV7-2; cdr3_nt: TGTGCCAGCAGCTTCTTACCCGCTGCCTATGGCTACACCTTC; cdr3_aa: CASSFLPAAYGYTF
j_call: TRBJ1-1; clone_size: once; d_call: TRBD1; v_call: TRBV7-8; cdr3_nt: TGTGCCAGCAGCTTAGCTCCAGGGGGCGGCATGAACACTGAAGCTTTCTTT; cdr3_aa: CASSLAPGGGMNTEAFF
j_call: TRBJ2-1; clone_size: .; d_call: TRBD2; v_call: TRBV9; cdr3_nt: TGTGCCAGCAGCGTAGAGTTTAGCGGGGGGGCAGGCTACAATGAGCAGTTCTTC; cdr3_aa: CASSVEFSGGAGYNEQFF
j_call: TRBJ1-5; clone_size: few; d_call: TRBD1; v_call: TRBV2; cdr3_nt: TGTGCCAGCAGTGGGAACAGGGGAAATCAGCCCCAGCATTTT; cdr3_aa: CASSGNRGNQPQHF
j_call: TRBJ2-1; clone_size: .; d_call: .; v_call: TRBV27; cdr3_nt: TGTGCCAGCAGTTCCCCCGGGACACTCTACAATGAGCAGTTCTTC; cdr3_aa: CASSSPGTLYNEQFF
j_call: TRBJ2-2; clone_size: few; d_call: TRBD2; v_call: TRBV4-2; cdr3_nt: TGTGCCAGCAGCCAAGATGATAGCGGGGGCCCCAACACCGGGGAGCTGTTTTTT; cdr3_aa: CASSQDDSGGPNTGELFF
j_call: TRBJ2-2; clone_size: .; d_call: .; v_call: TRBV4-3; cdr3_nt: TGCGCCAGCAGCCAAGCCTTTGGGGGTCCCGGGGAGCTGTTTTTT; cdr3_aa: CASSQAFGGPGELFF
j_call: TRBJ2-7; clone_size: .; d_call: .; v_call: TRBV13; cdr3_nt: TGTGCCAGCAGCGTTACACGGAACGAGCAGTACTTC; cdr3_aa: CASSVTRNEQYF
j_call: TRBJ2-2; clone_size: few; d_call: .; v_call: TRBV29-1; cdr3_nt: TGCAGCGTTGTACGGGGTAGCACCGGGGAGCTGTTTTTT; cdr3_aa: CSVVRGSTGELFF